The clone carrying this T cell receptor (beta chain) was picked up a small number of times. In the original processing: Nucleated cell number was recorded as an estimate derived from reference gene primer amplification. Clones were sequenced by immunoSEQ multiplex PCR, and TCRdb holds only the in-frame ones, with some missing. For V, J and clone size, that table is used; D and trimming come from the DNA. The data show 140,000 or so clones, with around 90% seen just once and approximately 2% held by the top ten. This entry belongs to a study of blood T cell repertoires in COVID-19. About the research overall: COVID-19 samples collected from the United States, Italy and Spain covered acute and convalescent phases. Sample material is recorded as cDNA or gDNA derived from T cells, B-cell-depleted T cells, or PBMCs.

V was trimmed by 6 bases and J by 5 bases, leaving 7 bases between them. The germline V gene has CDR1 SNHLY and CDR2 FYNNEI. This CDR3 region has 12 residues. The receptor's source is a man between 65 and 80 years old with acute or convalescent COVID-19. Specimen: peripheral blood. The genes are TRBV2 and TRBJ1-4; no clear D. This chain's CDR3 is CASSPLNEKLFF. CDR3 sequence (DNA): TGTGCCAGCAGCCCTTTGAATGAAAAACTGTTTTTT.